This passage covers 27 T cell receptor beta chains from one sample sequenced in a study of spatial heterogeneity in lung cancer. TCRdb re-derived calls from the 5' RACE reads in MiXCR, one entry per CDR3 protein. The data show tens of thousands of distinct CDR3 sequences, 6% to 8% seen once. The time point here: sample taken at primary tumor resection. Sequenced material: PBMCs, taken at surgery. The receptors were gathered from a male donor with early-stage non-small cell lung cancer.

The chain couples TRBV6-4 to TRBJ2-3, with D possibly TRBD2 on 6 matching bases. The CDR3 contains 16 residues. The V gene lost 8 bases and the J gene lost 0 bases, with 18 bases spanning the gap. Germline CDR1 MRHNA, CDR2 SNTAGT. The DNA for the CDR3 is TGTGCCAGCCATACTGGGCCGGGAGTAAGCACAGATACGCAGTATTTT. Amino acid sequence: CASHTGPGVSTDTQYF.

In this sample, this clonotype turned up many times. The V call is TRBV7-9, the J call TRBJ1-1; D gene uncertain. Trimming cost V 3 bases and J 5 bases, with 7 bases left between them. This CDR3 spans 12 amino acids. CDR1 and CDR2 from the germline V gene are SEHNR and FQNEAQ (reference sequence). CDR3 coding DNA: TGTGCCAGCAGCTTTGTAGGGACTGAAGCTTTCTTT. It codes for CASSFVGTEAFF.

This clonotype came up many times. The chain has TRBV29-1 and TRBJ1-1; D uncertain. The germline V and J ends were trimmed by 0 bases and 8 bases, with 10 bases remaining between them. Per germline, CDR1 SQVTM and CDR2 ANQGSEA. The CDR3 is 12 amino acids. In DNA form, the CDR3 reads TGCAGCGTTGAAGACTCGGGAACGGAAGCTTTCTTT. It is translated as CSVEDSGTEAFF.

This clonotype was seen more than once but under ten times. The rearrangement uses TRBV9 and TRBJ2-1, with 7 bases identical to TRBD1. Trimming took 0 bases from V and 4 from J; bases not matched to a gene: 10. CDR1 is SGDLS and CDR2 is YYNGEE in the germline V gene. This CDR3 has 17 amino acids. The chain's CDR3 is CASSVGTGTEPYNEQFF. The CDR3 DNA reads TGTGCCAGCAGCGTAGGTACAGGGACAGAGCCTTACAATGAGCAGTTCTTC.

There are many counts of this clonotype. The J gene is TRBJ1-1, the V gene TRBV29-1; D gene unclear. The CDR3 spans 13 residues. CDR1 and CDR2 from the germline V gene are SQVTM and ANQGSEA. Trimming stripped 6 bases from V and 0 bases from J, with 11 bases between. CDR3 DNA: TGCAGCGTCTCTCGTCCCATGAACACTGAAGCTTTCTTT. Protein sequence: CSVSRPMNTEAFF.

This clonotype has at least ten counts. The gene calls are TRBV29-1 and TRBJ2-7, with D possibly matching TRBD1 (6 bases). The V gene lost 2 bases and the J gene lost 0 bases, with 23 bases spanning the gap. The CDR3 spans 18 residues. Germline V gene lookup returns CDR1 SQVTM and CDR2 ANQGSEA. The CDR3 loop is CSVESPPDHSTGSYEQYV. CDR3 sequence (DNA): TGCAGCGTTGAATCCCCTCCAGATCACTCGACAGGCTCCTACGAGCAGTACGTC.

This clonotype was found many times. A read error may produce the germline difference seen at one junction end. The chain combines TRBV7-2 with TRBJ1-1; perhaps TRBD1 as D (6 bases). Germline-derived CDR1 and CDR2 are SGHTA and FQGNSA. This CDR3 has 13 amino acids. In DNA form, the CDR3 reads TGTGCCAGCACCTTACAGGGTTCCACTGAAGCTTTCTTT. Protein product: CASTLQGSTEAFF.

This clonotype was picked up many times. The gene calls are TRBV6-4 and TRBJ2-1; tentatively, D is TRBD1 or TRBD2 (5 bases each). Germline values: CDR1 MRHNA, CDR2 SNTAGT. V was pared by 2 bases and J by 9 bases, with 17 bases between. The CDR3 consists of 15 residues. The CDR3: CASSDRGGEGSEQFF. The CDR3 DNA reads TGTGCCAGCAGTGACCGGGGCGGTGAAGGGAGTGAGCAGTTCTTC.

Many counts were recorded for this clonotype. The rearrangement uses TRBV19 and TRBJ2-5; D may be TRBD1 (5 bases). CDR3 length: 14 amino acids. V gave up 1 base and J gave up 5 bases, with 11 bases separating them. Germline assignment: CDR1 LNHDA and CDR2 SQIVND (reference sequence). The CDR3 nucleotides are TGTGCCAGTAGTATAGCCCCAGGGCGCGAGACCCAGTACTTC. It translates to CASSIAPGRETQYF. Drawing the rest from reference TRBV19 and TRBJ2-5, the complete variable domain is DGGITQSPKYLFRKEGQNVTLSCEQNLNHDAMYWYRQDPGQGLRLIYYSQIVNDFQKGDIAEGYSVSREKKESFPLTVTSAQKNPTAFYLCASSIAPGRETQYFGPGTRLLVL.

J is TRBJ2-7 and V is TRBV7-9; D unresolved. Trimming removed 0 bases at V and 0 bases at J, with 12 bases between. Germline CDR1 is SEHNR and CDR2 is FQNEAQ (reference sequence). There are 16 residues in the CDR3. CDR3 amino acids: CASSLALQETSYEQYF. The DNA for the CDR3 is TGTGCCAGCAGCTTAGCTCTTCAGGAGACCTCCTACGAGCAGTACTTC.

This clonotype was found many times. V and J are TRBV2 and TRBJ2-5; 11 bases line up with TRBD1. The CDR3 has 15 amino acids. V shed 7 bases, J shed 1 base, and the junction held 5 bases outside the gene matches. In germline, CDR1 is SNHLY, CDR2 FYNNEI. DNA of the CDR3: TGTGCCAGCATTAAGGACAGGGGGCTCCAAGAGACCCAGTACTTC. Its translation: CASIKDRGLQETQYF. The variable domain in full, with the rest retrieved from reference TRBV2 and TRBJ2-5, is EPEVTQTPSHQVTQMGQEVILRCVPISNHLYFYWYRQILGQKVEFLVSFYNNEISEKSEIFDDQFSVERPDGSNFTLKIRSTKLEDSAMYFCASIKDRGLQETQYFGPGTRLLVL.

This clonotype was counted a few times. The V gene is TRBV28, the J gene TRBJ1-5; D gene unclear. Trimming stripped 6 bases from V and 1 base from J, with 10 bases between. This CDR3 is built from 14 residues. Looked up from germline, CDR1 is MDHEN and CDR2 is SYDVKM. CDR3 loop: CASRTGESNQPQHF. CDR3 nucleotides: TGTGCCAGCAGGACCGGGGAGAGCAATCAGCCCCAGCATTTT.

This clonotype was observed a few times. The chain couples TRBV9 to TRBJ2-2, with TRBD2 matching 9 bases. The CDR3 totals 19 residues. Trimming cost V 0 bases and J 1 base; bases outside gene matches: 10. Per the germline V gene, CDR1 is SGDLS and CDR2 is YYNGEE. The CDR3 sequence is CASSVGLAGAPLNTGELFF. In DNA, the CDR3 is TGTGCCAGCAGCGTAGGGTTAGCGGGAGCGCCACTGAACACCGGGGAGCTGTTTTTT.

With respect to this clonotype: A much larger clone differs by one base, so this may be a read error. The CDR3 coding sequence is TGTGCCGGCAGCTTTTCAGATACGCAGTATTTT. It codes for CAGSFSDTQYF. The chain combines TRBV7-2 with TRBJ2-3; D is ambiguous. CDR1 SGHTA and CDR2 FQGNSA come from the germline V gene. There are 11 residues in the CDR3. The full variable domain, in which reference TRBV7-2 and TRBJ2-3 provide the parts outside the CDR3, is GAGVSQSPSNKVTEKGKDVELRCDPISGHTALYWYRQSLGQGLEFLIYFQGNSAPDKSGLPSDRFSAERTGGSVSTLTIQRTQQEDSAVYLCAGSFSDTQYFGPGTRLTVL.

This clonotype counts as medium-sized (0.01 to 0.1%). The chain employs TRBV25-1 and TRBJ1-1; D is undetermined. Trimming took 9 bases from V and 1 from J, leaving 9 bases between them. Germline CDR1 and CDR2: MGHDK and SYGVNS. CDR3 length: 12 amino acids. CDR3 in amino acids: CASQYSNTEAFF. Here the CDR3 DNA reads TGTGCCAGTCAGTATTCGAACACTGAAGCTTTCTTT.

This clonotype was found many times. The gene calls are TRBV12-3 or TRBV12-4 and TRBJ2-3; 12 bases are a match to TRBD2. This CDR3 has 16 amino acids. The junction had 7 bases not matched to a gene; V was cut back by 6 bases and J by 3 bases. The DNA of the CDR3 is TGTGCCAGCAGGATCGGACTAGCGGGGTTTACAGATACGCAGTATTTT. As protein: CASRIGLAGFTDTQYF.

This clonotype has only a few counts. This chain links TRBV5-8 with TRBJ1-2; a possible D gene is TRBD1 (5 bases). V dropped 4 bases and J dropped 8 bases, with 24 bases sitting between them. Germline V gives CDR1 SGHTS, CDR2 YDEGEE. CDR3 length equals 16 residues. The CDR3 reads CASSHKSVPGMGGYTF. CDR3 in DNA: TGTGCCAGCAGCCACAAATCCGTACCAGGGATGGGGGGCTACACCTTC.

The V call is TRBV7-2, the J call TRBJ1-1; D is ambiguous. Germline assignment: CDR1 SGHTA and CDR2 FQGNSA. The CDR3 length is 14 residues. V was clipped by 0 bases and J by 4 bases, with 9 bases between them. CDR3 in amino acids: CASSLAGKTTEAFF. In DNA form, the CDR3 reads TGTGCCAGCAGCTTAGCGGGCAAAACCACTGAAGCTTTCTTT.

The J gene is TRBJ1-3, the V gene TRBV6-1; D ambiguous. Trimming took off 3 bases at V and 0 bases at J, with 12 bases between the two ends. This CDR3 has 16 residues. Germline loops: CDR1 MNHNS, CDR2 SASEGT. This CDR3 is CASSERTASSGNTIYF. DNA for the CDR3: TGTGCCAGCAGTGAGAGGACGGCCAGCTCTGGAAACACCATATATTTT.

Ten or more counts support this clonotype. The J gene is TRBJ2-7, the V gene TRBV20-1; the D is unclear. V lost 7 bases, J lost 1 base, and 17 bases lay in between. Germline V gene sequence: CDR1 DFQATT, CDR2 SNEGSKA (reference sequence). This CDR3 has 14 amino acids. The CDR3 bases are TGCAGTGTCACCCAACGAGGCAGTTCCTACGAGCAGTACTTC. Its translation: CSVTQRGSSYEQYF.

This clonotype was seen ten or more times. The J gene is TRBJ2-5, the V gene TRBV19, with D tentatively TRBD2 (5 bases). Germline CDR1 is LNHDA and CDR2 is SQIVND (reference sequence). The CDR3 contains 16 residues. V lost 3 bases, J lost 4 bases, and 18 bases lay in between. In DNA, the CDR3 is TGTGCCAGTAGTATGGCCCGGCTAGCCTCTCGAGAGACCCAGTACTTC. Protein sequence: CASSMARLASRETQYF.

Ten or more counts support this clonotype. The J gene is TRBJ2-7, the V gene TRBV18, with 9 bases fitting TRBD2. Germline V lookup: CDR1 KGHSH, CDR2 LQKENI. This CDR3 comprises 13 residues. V lost 2 bases and J lost 9; bases outside the gene matches: 5. The CDR3 DNA reads as TGTGCCAGCTCACCAGGGCTAGCGGGGATGCAGTACTTC. This encodes CASSPGLAGMQYF.

This clonotype occurred a few times. This sequence joins TRBV6-5 and TRBJ1-4; the D is unclear. Trimming shortened V by 0 bases and J by 8 bases, and 10 bases separated the two germline ends. CDR3 length: 14 residues. CDR1 and CDR2 (germline): MNHEY, SVGAGI. CDR3 loop: CASSYSPESEKLFF. CDR3 in DNA: TGTGCCAGCAGTTACTCGCCAGAGTCGGAAAAACTGTTTTTT.

This clonotype was recorded at least ten times. The rearrangement links TRBV7-9 to TRBJ2-7, with 9 nucleotides matching TRBD2. Germline V CDR1 and CDR2: SEHNR, FQNEAQ (reference sequence). The CDR3 has 15 amino acids. Germline trimming cut 3 bases from V and 2 bases from J; bases unmatched to any gene: 5. The chain's CDR3 is CASSLTTSGAYEQYF. The CDR3 coding sequence is TGTGCCAGCAGCTTGACGACTAGCGGTGCCTACGAGCAGTACTTC.

This clonotype came up many times. The rearrangement links TRBV4-3 to TRBJ1-5; D is possibly TRBD1 (5 bases). The V and J ends lost 0 bases and 1 base respectively, with 16 bases between them. CDR3 length: 18 amino acids. Per germline, CDR1 LGHNA and CDR2 YSLEER. The CDR3 DNA sequence: TGCGCCAGCAGCCAAGATGGGGGGACGTTAGGAAGCAATCAGCCCCAGCATTTT. It codes for CASSQDGGTLGSNQPQHF.

This clonotype was seen repeatedly, ten times or more. The chain links TRBV12-3 or TRBV12-4 to TRBJ1-1; D remains ambiguous. V lost 3 bases, J lost 1 base, and 9 bases lay in between. The CDR3 loop spans 14 amino acids. The CDR3 is CASSLSGENTEAFF. CDR3 DNA sequence: TGTGCCAGCAGTTTGAGCGGCGAGAACACTGAAGCTTTCTTT.

This clonotype was seen ten or more times. The V and J genes are TRBV21-1 and TRBJ2-7; the table gives TRBD2 as D, unverified against the DNA. TRBV21-1 is classified as a pseudogene. CDR3 length: 15 amino acids. The CDR3 spells CASMSPGLGYEWQYV. As DNA, the CDR3 is TGTGCCAGCATGAGTCCGGGACTTGGATACGAGTGGCAGTACGTC.